These 14 T cell receptor beta chains came from one sample sequenced in a study of cytomegalovirus exposure and HLA in healthy donors. It was with 60 Vbeta and 13 Jbeta primers that the PCR ran. Sequencing was performed with immunoSEQ multiplex PCR; in TCRdb, only in-frame clones are kept and a portion is missing. This sample carries 100,000 to 150,000 clones, roughly 77% of them seen once, and the ten largest clones take around 4.9%. The specimen was PBMCs. The receptors here all came from a man over 45 in good health and CMV-seropositive.

This chain uses TRBV5-6 with TRBJ1-6; 8 bases are shared with TRBD1. Germline V CDR1 and CDR2: SGHDT, YYEEEE. This CDR3 comprises 18 residues. The J segment lost 1 base and the V segment lost 3 bases, leaving 9 bases of the junction unmatched. The CDR3 DNA reads TGTGCCAGCAGCTCGATTGACAGGGGATCGTCCTATAATTCACCCCTCCACTTT. Translation: CASSSIDRGSSYNSPLHF.

The chain combines TRBV6-6 with TRBJ2-7, with 10 bases fitting TRBD1. Germline CDR1 reads MNHNY; CDR2 reads SVGAGI (reference sequence). V was clipped by 2 bases and J by 6 bases; unmatched bases: 7. The CDR3 contains 15 residues. This chain's CDR3 is CASSYAAGTGVEQYF. The CDR3 DNA reads TGTGCCAGCAGTTACGCGGCCGGGACAGGGGTCGAGCAGTACTTC.

This chain joins TRBV5-6 and TRBJ1-2; D may be TRBD1 (5 bases). The CDR3 consists of 14 residues. Trimming cost V 4 bases and J 0 bases, with 10 bases left between them. Germline V gene sequence: CDR1 SGHDT, CDR2 YYEEEE. CDR3 in amino acids: CASSRGHTNYGYTF. In DNA, the CDR3 is TGTGCCAGCAGCCGAGGACATACTAACTATGGCTACACCTTC.

This clone was detected only once. The genes are TRBV19 and TRBJ1-2, with TRBD1 matching over 9 bases. The germline V gene has CDR1 LNHDA and CDR2 SQIVND (reference sequence). V was clipped by 5 bases and J by 6 bases; unmatched bases: 7. CDR3 size: 14 residues. The CDR3 nucleotides read TGTGCCAGTAGTGTACAGACAGGGGGGAATGGCTACACCTTC. Protein: CASSVQTGGNGYTF.

The rearrangement joins TRBV6-1 to TRBJ2-7, with 8 bases that match TRBD1. The CDR3 extends over 15 amino acids. Germline assignment: CDR1 MNHNS and CDR2 SASEGT. The junction had 8 bases not matched to a gene; V was cut back by 6 bases and J by 1 base. As DNA, the CDR3 is TGTGCCAGCAGCCCCCGGGACAGGCTTTCCTACGAGCAGTACTTC. Translating it yields CASSPRDRLSYEQYF.

The CDR3 DNA reads as TGTGCCAGCAGCCCCCGGGGACAGGGGGCTCGGGAGCAGTACTTC. It specifies CASSPRGQGAREQYF. The chain uses TRBV7-9 and TRBJ2-7, with TRBD1 identical over 12 bases. V shed 5 bases, J shed 7 bases, and the junction held 9 bases outside the gene matches. The CDR3 runs 15 residues. Per germline, CDR1 SEHNR and CDR2 FQNEAQ (reference sequence).

V and J are TRBV7-6 and TRBJ2-2; TRBD1 matches 8 bases. Germline CDR1 is SGHVS and CDR2 is FNYEAQ. The CDR3 totals 16 residues. Unmatched junction bases numbered 12, after V lost 5 bases and J lost 7 bases. CDR3: CASSLDGTGRGGELFF. The CDR3 coding sequence is TGTGCCAGCAGCCTAGACGGGACAGGTCGAGGCGGGGAGCTGTTTTTT.

This chain joins TRBV5-1 and TRBJ2-1; the D is unclear. The germline V and J ends were trimmed by 6 bases and 5 bases, with 15 bases remaining between them. This CDR3 comprises 14 residues. Germline-derived CDR1 and CDR2 are SGHRS and YFSETQ. CDR3 sequence reads: CASTPEDPDNEQFF. The DNA for the CDR3 is TGCGCCAGCACACCAGAGGATCCGGACAATGAGCAGTTCTTC.

V and J are TRBV6-5 and TRBJ1-2; TRBD1 might be the D (5 bases). CDR1 and CDR2 (germline): MNHEY, SVGAGI. Trimming stripped 7 bases from V and 8 bases from J, with 23 bases between. CDR3 length: 15 residues. In nucleotides, the CDR3 is TGTGCCAGCACCCGCACCGTTGGGGGGGAAGGGGGCTACACCTTC. Protein sequence: CASTRTVGGEGGYTF.

This clone appeared a few times. The chain links TRBV4-1 to TRBJ1-6; D might be TRBD1 (6 bases). Germline CDR1 reads MGHRA; CDR2 reads YSYEKL. V was cut by 3 bases and J by 8 bases, with 11 bases left in between. The CDR3 covers 14 residues. CDR3 DNA sequence: TGCGCCAGCAGCCACGGGGAGGGGGATTCACCCCTCCACTTT. This translates into CASSHGEGDSPLHF.

This sequence joins TRBV19 and TRBJ2-3; D gene unclear. This CDR3 has 12 residues. CDR1 and CDR2 (germline): LNHDA, SQIVND (reference sequence). V lost 6 bases to trimming and J lost 5 bases, with 9 bases between them. CDR3: CASSPRVDTQYF. DNA of the CDR3: TGTGCCAGTAGCCCTCGAGTAGATACGCAGTATTTT.

The rearrangement links TRBV28 to TRBJ2-7; 7 nucleotides line up with TRBD1. The CDR3 runs to 14 residues. From germline, CDR1 is MDHEN and CDR2 SYDVKM. J gave up 6 bases and V 5 bases, and 10 bases lay outside the gene matches. CDR3 protein: CASSRQGRLGEQYF. Here the CDR3 DNA reads TGTGCCAGCAGTCGACAGGGACGATTGGGCGAGCAGTACTTC.

This chain links TRBV5-1 with TRBJ2-7; no firm D call. Looked up from germline, CDR1 is SGHRS and CDR2 is YFSETQ. The CDR3 contains 15 residues. Trimming pared 0 bases from V and 0 bases from J, leaving 10 bases between. This CDR3 reads CASSLEAVSSYEQYF. The CDR3 bases are TGCGCCAGCAGCTTGGAGGCGGTGAGCTCCTACGAGCAGTACTTC.

This chain links TRBV10-3 with TRBJ1-6; D call uncertain. The length of the CDR3 is 16 residues. The V gene lost 4 bases and the J gene lost 7 bases, with 17 bases spanning the gap. CDR1 and CDR2 from the germline V gene are ENHRY and SYGVKD. The DNA for the CDR3 is TGTGCCATCAGTGGAGCATCGGGGTTCGGGAATTCACCCCTCCACTTT. The encoded protein is CAISGASGFGNSPLHF.